A selection of T cell receptor beta chains follows, all from one sample in a study of T cell repertoires in cytomegalovirus infection. Each CDR3 protein gets one entry after TCRdb re-called the reads with MiXCR. The sample includes about 310,000 distinct CDR3 sequences, about a sixth of them seen just once. The material sequenced was PBMCs. Receptor source: a human donor in good health (CMV status not recorded). Some clones in this sample may be carry-over from other donors' samples. The CDR3 runs from the conserved cysteine through the conserved F or W. The D gene is left open where the match is weak. Size is stated for part of the rows, as once, few or many counts, or as a class when the clone is expanded.

TRBD1	TRBJ2-5	TRBV10-3	few	CASRPGTGMETQYF	TGTGCCAGTCGTCCCGGGACAGGGATGGAGACCCAGTACTTC
.	TRBJ1-6	TRBV7-2	many	CASSYGQQINSPLHF	TGTGCCAGCAGCTATGGACAGCAGATAAATTCACCCCTCCACTTT
TRBD1	TRBJ1-6	TRBV2	few	CGVTGGKAYNSPLHF	TGTGGAGTAACAGGGGGCAAAGCCTATAATTCACCCCTCCACTTT
TRBD1	TRBJ1-1	TRBV6-2/TRBV6-3	.	CASSRTGGADTEAFF	TGTGCCAGCAGTCGGACAGGGGGCGCGGACACTGAAGCTTTCTTT
TRBD1	TRBJ1-4	TRBV28	many	CASTPGGGPNEKLFF	TGTGCCAGCACCCCGGGAGGGGGCCCTAATGAAAAACTGTTTTTT
TRBD1	TRBJ1-5	TRBV20-1	many	CSAPPRGRGNQPQHF	TGCAGTGCCCCCCCCAGGGGGCGAGGGAATCAGCCCCAGCATTTT
TRBD2	TRBJ2-3	TRBV7-4	.	CASSPRPSGPLTDTQYF	TGTGCCAGCAGCCCCCGGCCTAGCGGGCCTCTCACAGATACGCAGTATTTT
.	TRBJ2-3	TRBV5-1	.	CASSYVAGTDTQYF	TGCGCCAGCAGCTACGTAGCGGGCACAGATACGCAGTATTTT
.	TRBJ1-5	TRBV12-3/TRBV12-4	few	CASSSQAYSNQPQHF	TGTGCCAGCAGTTCCCAGGCTTATAGCAATCAGCCCCAGCATTTT
.	TRBJ2-1	TRBV5-1	few	CASSLAGGDRGNEQFF	TGCGCCAGCAGCTTGGCCGGTGGGGACCGGGGGAATGAGCAGTTCTTC
TRBD2	TRBJ2-5	TRBV7-8	many	CASSPPFREGETQYF	TGTGCCAGCAGCCCCCCCTTCAGGGAGGGGGAGACCCAGTACTTC
.	TRBJ2-7	TRBV5-5	few	CASSLSPLSDEQYF	TGTGCCAGCAGCTTGTCCCCCCTATCCGACGAGCAGTACTTC
.	TRBJ2-7	TRBV12-3/TRBV12-4	few	CASRKGGSSYEQYF	TGTGCCAGCAGAAAGGGCGGAAGCTCCTACGAGCAGTACTTC
.	TRBJ1-1	TRBV7-9	many	CASSPPMNTEAFF	TGTGCCAGCAGCCCCCCGATGAACACTGAAGCTTTCTTT
.	TRBJ2-4	TRBV5-1	few	CASSLVGTGNIQYF	TGCGCCAGCAGCTTGGTCGGGACGGGGAACATTCAGTACTTC
.	TRBJ1-3	TRBV12-3/TRBV12-4	.	CASSTGNTIYF	TGTGCCAGCAGTACTGGAAACACCATATATTTT
.	TRBJ2-1	TRBV5-1	few	CASSLVVGGSYNEQFF	TGCGCCAGCAGCTTGGTTGTCGGGGGCTCCTACAATGAGCAGTTCTTC
.	TRBJ1-2	TRBV7-2	many	CASSSREGANYGYTF	TGTGCCAGCAGCTCACGGGAGGGTGCTAACTATGGCTACACCTTC
TRBD1	TRBJ2-1	TRBV7-8	many	CASSPRYLDRPPSSYNEQFF	TGTGCCAGCAGCCCTAGGTACCTGGACAGGCCGCCTTCTTCCTACAATGAGCAGTTCTTC
.	TRBJ1-1	TRBV7-9	many	CASSFSSNTEAFF	TGTGCCAGCAGCTTCTCATCGAACACTGAAGCTTTCTTT
TRBD1	TRBJ1-3	TRBV27	few	CASSPTGWNGNTIYF	TGTGCCAGCAGTCCGACAGGGTGGAATGGAAACACCATATATTTT
.	TRBJ2-7	TRBV5-6	few	CASSLAGERRKQYF	TGTGCCAGCAGCTTGGCTGGGGAGCGGAGAAAGCAGTACTTC
.	TRBJ1-4	TRBV7-2	many	CASTLGDYTNEKLFF	TGTGCCAGCACCCTGGGGGATTATACTAATGAAAAACTGTTTTTT
.	TRBJ1-5	TRBV28	many	CASSLGQLNQPQHF	TGTGCCAGCAGTTTAGGACAGTTAAATCAGCCCCAGCATTTT
TRBD2	TRBJ2-5	TRBV6-1	many	CASRGLAYETQYF	TGTGCCAGCAGGGGACTAGCCTATGAGACCCAGTACTTC
TRBD1	TRBJ1-2	TRBV5-1	many	CASSLLGQGSYGYTF	TGCGCCAGCAGCTTGTTGGGACAGGGGAGCTATGGCTACACCTTC
.	TRBJ1-4	TRBV7-8	.	CASSFTDTNEKLFF	TGTGCCAGCAGCTTTACCGACACTAATGAAAAACTGTTTTTT
.	TRBJ1-1	TRBV20-1	.	CSARSGLSSTEAFF	TGCAGTGCTAGGTCGGGGTTGAGTTCCACTGAAGCTTTCTTT
.	TRBJ1-1	TRBV2	.	CASSTRSSEAFF	TGTGCCAGCAGTACCAGGTCCTCTGAAGCTTTCTTT
.	TRBJ2-2	TRBV7-9	.	CASSLFGTSNTGELFF	TGTGCCAGCAGCTTATTCGGCACGTCGAACACCGGGGAGCTGTTTTTT
.	TRBJ1-5	TRBV7-2	many	CASSLAAEPQHF	TGTGCCAGCAGCTTAGCTGCGGAGCCCCAGCATTTT
.	TRBJ2-7	TRBV24-1	.	CATSDSSRYEQYF	TGTGCCACCAGTGACTCGTCCCGTTATGAGCAGTACTTC
TRBD1	TRBJ2-3	TRBV4-1	.	CASSHTKTGGSTDTQYF	TGCGCCAGCAGCCACACAAAGACAGGGGGGAGCACAGATACGCAGTATTTT
TRBD1	TRBJ2-1	TRBV27	.	CASSFLTGNNEQFF	TGTGCCAGCAGTTTCCTGACAGGGAACAATGAGCAGTTCTTC
.	TRBJ2-2	TRBV12-5	few	CASGLNTGELFF	TGTGCTAGTGGTCTTAACACCGGGGAGCTGTTTTTT
.	TRBJ1-6	TRBV11-2	.	CASSLERNTYNSPLHF	TGTGCCAGCAGCTTAGAGCGTAATACCTATAATTCACCCCTCCACTTT
.	TRBJ1-1	TRBV12-3/TRBV12-4	.	CASSSPTDGRTEAFF	TGTGCCAGCAGTAGCCCCACGGATGGTCGCACTGAAGCTTTCTTT
.	TRBJ2-3	TRBV5-1	few	CASWDDTDTQYF	TGCGCCAGCTGGGACGACACAGATACGCAGTATTTT
TRBD1	TRBJ1-5	TRBV28	.	CASTGESNQPQHF	TGTGCCAGTACAGGGGAAAGCAATCAGCCCCAGCATTTT
.	TRBJ1-1	TRBV18	.	CASLQGVNTEAFF	TGTGCCAGCCTACAGGGAGTGAACACTGAAGCTTTCTTT
.	TRBJ2-5	TRBV19	.	CASGKGLRTGETQYF	TGTGCCAGTGGAAAGGGGTTAAGGACCGGGGAGACCCAGTACTTC
.	TRBJ2-3	TRBV7-9	.	CASSPPTRFTSTDTQYF	TGTGCCAGCAGCCCACCAACCAGGTTCACTAGCACAGATACGCAGTATTTT
TRBD2	TRBJ2-1	TRBV6-1	many	CASRIAGGYNEQFF	TGTGCCAGCAGGATAGCGGGGGGATACAATGAGCAGTTCTTC
.	TRBJ1-2	TRBV28	few	CASSLGRHNYGYTF	TGTGCCAGCAGTTTAGGCAGACATAACTATGGCTACACCTTC
.	TRBJ2-2	TRBV5-4	.	CASSLPQNTGELFF	TGTGCCAGCAGCTTGCCCCAGAACACCGGGGAGCTGTTTTTT
TRBD2	TRBJ2-7	TRBV28	.	CASSFSLAGLSYEQYF	TGTGCCAGCAGTTTTTCACTAGCGGGGCTCTCCTACGAGCAGTACTTC
.	TRBJ2-2	TRBV20-1	.	CSARTPRGQTNTGELFF	TGCAGTGCTAGGACCCCCCGCGGACAGACGAACACCGGGGAGCTGTTTTTT
.	TRBJ2-3	TRBV11-3	few	CASSLGVSDTQYF	TGTGCCAGCAGCTTGGGGGTCAGTGATACGCAGTATTTT
.	TRBJ1-3	TRBV5-1	few	CASSEGRTSGNTIYF	TGCGCCAGCAGCGAGGGACGGACCTCTGGAAACACCATATATTTT
TRBD1	TRBJ2-2	TRBV20-1	many	CSAPGQGASTGELFF	TGCAGTGCTCCAGGCCAGGGGGCGAGCACCGGGGAGCTGTTTTTT
TRBD2	TRBJ2-1	TRBV15	.	CATSRVARGGRDEQFF	TGTGCCACCAGCAGAGTAGCGCGGGGGGGCCGCGATGAGCAGTTCTTC
.	TRBJ2-1	TRBV7-2	many	CASSQGSGRVQGEQFF	TGTGCCAGCAGCCAAGGCTCGGGTAGAGTACAGGGTGAGCAGTTCTTC
TRBD2	TRBJ2-1	TRBV18	.	CASSAELAGGLNEQFF	TGTGCCAGCTCAGCCGAACTAGCGGGGGGACTCAATGAGCAGTTCTTC
.	TRBJ1-1	TRBV6-1	.	CASSTPRNTEAFF	TGTGCCAGCAGTACCCCCAGGAACACTGAAGCTTTCTTT
TRBD1	TRBJ2-5	TRBV4-3	.	CASSGRQGEETQYF	TGCGCCAGCAGCGGGCGACAGGGGGAAGAGACCCAGTACTTC
TRBD2	TRBJ2-1	TRBV15	.	CATSRVRGGRDEQFF	TGTGCCACCAGCAGAGTTCGGGGGGGCCGGGATGAGCAGTTCTTC
TRBD1	TRBJ1-5	TRBV4-2	few	CASSQGGTGGGQPQHF	TGTGCCAGCAGCCAAGGTGGGACAGGGGGCGGTCAGCCCCAGCATTTT
.	TRBJ2-7	TRBV7-2	many	CASSFERQSYEQYF	TGTGCCAGCAGCTTCGAGCGACAGTCCTACGAGCAGTACTTC
TRBD1	TRBJ2-3	TRBV28	few	CASSFIQGVTDTQYF	TGTGCCAGCAGTTTCATACAGGGGGTGACAGATACGCAGTATTTT